A selection of T cell receptor beta chains follows, all from one sample in a study of vaccination effects on CD4 cells after COVID-19. The antigens these receptors bind are not known. Here immunoSEQ multiplex PCR was the method, and the copy in TCRdb shows in-frame clones only, minus some. The sample has about 41,000 clones, more than 65% seen once. The material was CD4+ T cells from PBMCs cultured with HCoV-NL63 spike peptides, obtained before COVID-19 vaccination. Receptors originate from a human donor who received a COVID-19 vaccine. The CDR3 runs from the conserved cysteine through the conserved F or W. Fields, in order: J gene, clone size, D gene, V gene, CDR3 protein, CDR3 DNA. The D gene is left open where the match is weak. Clone size is shown for a subset of rows, as once, few, many or a class of expanded clone.

J gene: TRBJ2-2
clone size: .
D gene: .
V gene: TRBV6-5
CDR3 protein: CASSTRQELTGELFF
CDR3 DNA: TGTGCCAGCAGTACTCGACAGGAGCTCACCGGGGAGCTGTTTTTT

J gene: TRBJ2-2
clone size: .
D gene: .
V gene: TRBV2
CDR3 protein: CASKGGSGTGELFF
CDR3 DNA: TGTGCCAGCAAGGGGGGGTCGGGCACCGGGGAGCTGTTTTTT

J gene: TRBJ1-5
clone size: .
D gene: TRBD1
V gene: TRBV10-3
CDR3 protein: CAARTGDGQPQHF
CDR3 DNA: TGTGCCGCCAGGACAGGGGATGGTCAGCCCCAGCATTTT

J gene: TRBJ1-1
clone size: few
D gene: .
V gene: TRBV5-1
CDR3 protein: CASSLEPGAHTEAFF
CDR3 DNA: TGCGCCAGCAGCTTGGAACCGGGGGCCCACACTGAAGCTTTCTTT

J gene: TRBJ2-5
clone size: .
D gene: .
V gene: TRBV3-1/TRBV3-2
CDR3 protein: CASSQFTSEGETQYF
CDR3 DNA: TGTGCCAGCAGCCAATTTACGTCAGAGGGGGAGACCCAGTACTTC

J gene: TRBJ1-2
clone size: .
D gene: .
V gene: TRBV24-1
CDR3 protein: CATSDPSVSNYGYTF
CDR3 DNA: TGTGCCACCAGTGACCCGTCGGTGTCGAACTATGGCTACACCTTC

J gene: TRBJ1-2
clone size: .
D gene: TRBD1
V gene: TRBV18
CDR3 protein: CASSPPFQGEDYGYTF
CDR3 DNA: TGTGCCAGCTCACCACCGTTTCAGGGGGAGGACTATGGCTACACCTTC

J gene: TRBJ2-3
clone size: few
D gene: .
V gene: TRBV5-8
CDR3 protein: CASPDWRGGTDTQYF
CDR3 DNA: TGTGCCAGCCCCGACTGGAGAGGGGGCACAGATACGCAGTATTTT

J gene: TRBJ2-3
clone size: once
D gene: TRBD2
V gene: TRBV7-3
CDR3 protein: CASSLGGGQGGTQYF
CDR3 DNA: TGTGCCAGCAGCTTAGGGGGGGGTCAAGGCGGTACGCAGTATTTT

J gene: TRBJ2-3
clone size: few
D gene: TRBD2
V gene: TRBV24-1
CDR3 protein: CATSDYTSGVTDTQYF
CDR3 DNA: TGTGCCACCAGTGATTATACTAGCGGGGTCACAGATACGCAGTATTTT

J gene: TRBJ2-1
clone size: .
D gene: TRBD1
V gene: TRBV27
CDR3 protein: CASSLTGTAYNEQFF
CDR3 DNA: TGTGCCAGCAGTTTAACCGGGACAGCCTACAATGAGCAGTTCTTC

J gene: TRBJ1-5
clone size: .
D gene: .
V gene: TRBV4-1
CDR3 protein: CASSQPGPQNNNQPQHF
CDR3 DNA: TGCGCCAGCAGCCAACCGGGACCACAAAATAATAATCAGCCCCAGCATTTT

J gene: TRBJ2-1
clone size: .
D gene: TRBD2
V gene: TRBV24-1
CDR3 protein: CATSDTSGSYNEQFF
CDR3 DNA: TGTGCCACCAGTGATACTAGCGGTTCCTACAATGAGCAGTTCTTC

J gene: TRBJ2-1
clone size: .
D gene: .
V gene: TRBV6-2/TRBV6-3
CDR3 protein: CASSLVGLREQFF
CDR3 DNA: TGTGCCAGCAGTTTGGTGGGCTTAAGGGAGCAGTTCTTC

J gene: TRBJ2-5
clone size: once
D gene: TRBD1
V gene: TRBV7-9
CDR3 protein: CASSSGQGPQETQYF
CDR3 DNA: TGTGCCAGCAGCTCCGGACAGGGGCCCCAAGAGACCCAGTACTTC

J gene: TRBJ2-1
clone size: .
D gene: .
V gene: TRBV14
CDR3 protein: CASSRPQSSSYNEQFF
CDR3 DNA: TGTGCCAGCAGCCGACCGCAATCGAGCTCCTACAATGAGCAGTTCTTC

J gene: TRBJ2-1
clone size: .
D gene: .
V gene: TRBV6-2/TRBV6-3
CDR3 protein: CASSPEAGSYNEQFF
CDR3 DNA: TGTGCCAGCAGTCCCGAGGCAGGCTCCTACAATGAGCAGTTCTTC

J gene: TRBJ1-2
clone size: few
D gene: TRBD1
V gene: TRBV5-4
CDR3 protein: CASSRDQGAIGYTF
CDR3 DNA: TGTGCCAGCAGCCGGGATCAGGGGGCGATTGGCTACACCTTC

J gene: TRBJ2-1
clone size: .
D gene: TRBD2
V gene: TRBV4-2
CDR3 protein: CASSQEMRGGRNEQFF
CDR3 DNA: TGTGCCAGCAGCCAAGAGATGCGGGGGGGCCGCAATGAGCAGTTCTTC

J gene: TRBJ1-5
clone size: .
D gene: TRBD1
V gene: TRBV6-2/TRBV6-3
CDR3 protein: CASSHDGTGYSNQPQHF
CDR3 DNA: TGTGCCAGCAGTCACGACGGGACAGGCTATAGCAATCAGCCCCAGCATTTT

J gene: TRBJ2-3
clone size: few
D gene: TRBD2
V gene: TRBV12-5
CDR3 protein: CASGLRPGLAGSSDTQYF
CDR3 DNA: TGTGCTAGTGGTTTGCGCCCGGGACTAGCGGGGTCCTCAGATACGCAGTATTTT

J gene: TRBJ1-1
clone size: few
D gene: .
V gene: TRBV30
CDR3 protein: CAWSVEKPAFF
CDR3 DNA: TGTGCCTGGAGTGTAGAGAAGCCAGCTTTCTTT

J gene: TRBJ1-1
clone size: few
D gene: .
V gene: TRBV2
CDR3 protein: CASRSEAAMNTEAFF
CDR3 DNA: TGTGCCAGCAGGTCGGAGGCGGCGATGAACACTGAAGCTTTCTTT

J gene: TRBJ2-5
clone size: once
D gene: TRBD2
V gene: TRBV7-9
CDR3 protein: CASSSSGGLTKTQYF
CDR3 DNA: TGTGCCAGCAGCTCTAGCGGGGGCTTGACAAAGACCCAGTACTTC

J gene: TRBJ1-5
clone size: few
D gene: .
V gene: TRBV7-2
CDR3 protein: CASSLQGRQPQHF
CDR3 DNA: TGTGCCAGCAGCTTACAGGGACGACAGCCCCAGCATTTT

J gene: TRBJ2-1
clone size: .
D gene: TRBD1
V gene: TRBV2
CDR3 protein: CASTFRTGLNEQFF
CDR3 DNA: TGTGCCAGCACCTTCCGGACAGGTCTAAATGAGCAGTTCTTC

J gene: TRBJ2-5
clone size: .
D gene: .
V gene: TRBV2
CDR3 protein: CASSESSSRETQYF
CDR3 DNA: TGTGCCAGCAGTGAATCATCTAGCCGAGAGACCCAGTACTTC

J gene: TRBJ2-2
clone size: .
D gene: TRBD2
V gene: TRBV7-9
CDR3 protein: CASSLGPAGGNTGELFF
CDR3 DNA: TGTGCCAGCAGCTTAGGCCCAGCGGGGGGTAACACCGGGGAGCTGTTTTTT

J gene: TRBJ1-2
clone size: .
D gene: TRBD1
V gene: TRBV7-3
CDR3 protein: CASSLTAGGDYGYTF
CDR3 DNA: TGTGCCAGCAGCTTAACTGCAGGGGGGGACTATGGCTACACCTTC

J gene: TRBJ2-1
clone size: .
D gene: TRBD1
V gene: TRBV5-6
CDR3 protein: CASSLQTGWGGKIYNEQFF
CDR3 DNA: TGTGCCAGCAGCTTACAGACAGGGTGGGGCGGAAAAATTTACAATGAGCAGTTCTTC

J gene: TRBJ1-4
clone size: .
D gene: .
V gene: TRBV5-8
CDR3 protein: CASSQRPPNEKLFF
CDR3 DNA: TGTGCCAGCAGCCAACGGCCCCCTAATGAAAAACTGTTTTTT

J gene: TRBJ2-2
clone size: .
D gene: TRBD2
V gene: TRBV7-3
CDR3 protein: CASSRTSGGPATGELFF
CDR3 DNA: TGTGCCAGCAGTCGGACTAGCGGGGGGCCGGCCACCGGGGAGCTGTTTTTT

J gene: TRBJ1-3
clone size: .
D gene: .
V gene: TRBV2
CDR3 protein: CASLSGSSGNTIYF
CDR3 DNA: TGTGCCAGCTTGAGTGGCAGCTCTGGAAACACCATATATTTT

J gene: TRBJ2-5
clone size: .
D gene: TRBD1
V gene: TRBV5-1
CDR3 protein: CASSLTQGRTETQYF
CDR3 DNA: TGCGCCAGCAGCCTTACACAGGGGCGGACGGAGACCCAGTACTTC

J gene: TRBJ2-6
clone size: .
D gene: .
V gene: TRBV4-1
CDR3 protein: CASSQTQVIGSGANVLTF
CDR3 DNA: TGCGCCAGCAGCCAAACACAGGTAATCGGCTCTGGGGCCAACGTCCTGACTTTC

J gene: TRBJ1-1
clone size: .
D gene: .
V gene: TRBV7-2
CDR3 protein: CASSTVRDTEAFF
CDR3 DNA: TGTGCCAGCAGCACCGTCAGGGACACTGAAGCTTTCTTT

J gene: TRBJ2-3
clone size: .
D gene: .
V gene: TRBV15
CDR3 protein: CATSRDRGGATQYF
CDR3 DNA: TGTGCCACCAGCAGAGATAGGGGGGGGGCTACGCAGTATTTT

J gene: TRBJ2-3
clone size: .
D gene: .
V gene: TRBV20-1
CDR3 protein: CSARGDTQYF
CDR3 DNA: TGCAGTGCTAGAGGAGATACGCAGTATTTT

J gene: TRBJ1-1
clone size: .
D gene: .
V gene: TRBV7-3
CDR3 protein: CASSLGGRNTEAFF
CDR3 DNA: TGTGCCAGCAGCCTCGGGGGGAGGAACACTGAAGCTTTCTTT

J gene: TRBJ2-2
clone size: .
D gene: .
V gene: TRBV4-1
CDR3 protein: CASSQVPPGELFF
CDR3 DNA: TGCGCCAGCAGCCAAGTCCCCCCCGGGGAGCTGTTTTTT

J gene: TRBJ1-2
clone size: once
D gene: .
V gene: TRBV6-5
CDR3 protein: CASSYSNRDSGGYTF
CDR3 DNA: TGTGCCAGCAGTTACAGCAACAGGGATTCGGGTGGCTACACCTTC

J gene: TRBJ1-2
clone size: .
D gene: TRBD1
V gene: TRBV5-1
CDR3 protein: CASSIGPTGGIDYGYTF
CDR3 DNA: TGCGCCAGCAGCATTGGCCCGACAGGGGGAATCGACTATGGCTACACCTTC

J gene: TRBJ1-1
clone size: .
D gene: .
V gene: TRBV29-1
CDR3 protein: CSADLMNTEAFF
CDR3 DNA: TGCAGCGCGGACCTTATGAACACTGAAGCTTTCTTT

J gene: TRBJ2-1
clone size: .
D gene: TRBD1
V gene: TRBV5-1
CDR3 protein: CASSSRTGGDEQFF
CDR3 DNA: TGCGCCAGCAGCTCACGGACAGGGGGCGATGAGCAGTTCTTC

J gene: TRBJ1-6
clone size: .
D gene: .
V gene: TRBV4-1
CDR3 protein: CASSLRDRANSPLHF
CDR3 DNA: TGCGCCAGCAGCCTCAGGGACCGTGCTAATTCACCCCTCCACTTT

J gene: TRBJ1-5
clone size: .
D gene: TRBD1
V gene: TRBV5-1
CDR3 protein: CASSQTGGNQPQHF
CDR3 DNA: TGCGCCAGCAGCCAGACAGGGGGCAATCAGCCCCAGCATTTT

J gene: TRBJ1-3
clone size: .
D gene: .
V gene: TRBV6-6
CDR3 protein: CASRGPFGNTIYF
CDR3 DNA: TGTGCCAGCAGGGGTCCCTTTGGAAACACCATATATTTT

J gene: TRBJ1-2
clone size: .
D gene: .
V gene: TRBV6-5
CDR3 protein: CASSSGGGGGYTF
CDR3 DNA: TGTGCCAGCAGTTCCGGGGGAGGAGGTGGCTACACCTTC

J gene: TRBJ1-2
clone size: few
D gene: TRBD1
V gene: TRBV5-1
CDR3 protein: CASSLGGRTGYNYGYTF
CDR3 DNA: TGCGCCAGCAGCTTGGGGGGCCGGACAGGCTATAACTATGGCTACACCTTC

J gene: TRBJ1-4
clone size: .
D gene: TRBD1
V gene: TRBV4-2
CDR3 protein: CASSQDEGSGGRGEKLFF
CDR3 DNA: TGTGCCAGCAGCCAAGATGAAGGATCAGGGGGGAGGGGTGAAAAACTGTTTTTT

J gene: TRBJ1-2
clone size: .
D gene: .
V gene: TRBV7-3
CDR3 protein: CASSPRGGGGESSYTF
CDR3 DNA: TGTGCCAGCAGCCCCCGAGGTGGAGGGGGGGAGAGTAGCTACACCTTC

J gene: TRBJ1-1
clone size: .
D gene: .
V gene: TRBV14
CDR3 protein: CASSQGGYTEAFF
CDR3 DNA: TGTGCCAGCAGCCAAGGGGGGTACACTGAAGCTTTCTTT

J gene: TRBJ2-5
clone size: .
D gene: .
V gene: TRBV6-5
CDR3 protein: CASKLGQETQYF
CDR3 DNA: TGTGCCAGCAAGTTGGGGCAAGAGACCCAGTACTTC

J gene: TRBJ1-5
clone size: .
D gene: .
V gene: TRBV27
CDR3 protein: CASSLNRNQPQHF
CDR3 DNA: TGTGCCAGCAGTTTAAACAGAAATCAGCCCCAGCATTTT